These 3 T cell receptor beta chains were all obtained from the same sample, sequenced in a study of cytomegalovirus exposure and HLA in healthy donors. Researchers ran the PCR with 60 Vbeta and 13 Jbeta primers. Clones were read by immunoSEQ multiplex PCR, and TCRdb kept only the in-frame ones, dropping some. The repertoire holds 70,000 to 95,000 clones, with 65% to 80% as singletons. What was sequenced was PBMCs. These TCRs come from a human donor in good health.

The rearrangement links TRBV5-1 to TRBJ1-1, with a tentative D call TRBD1 (6 bases). Trimming shortened V by 0 bases and J by 11 bases, and 14 bases separated the two germline ends. The CDR3 extends over 13 amino acids. Germline values: CDR1 SGHRS, CDR2 YFSETQ. The CDR3 protein is CASSLAPGARAFF. CDR3 coding DNA: TGCGCCAGCAGCTTGGCCCCAGGGGCGCGGGCTTTCTTT.

The CDR3: CASSSRQGAGEQFF. The CDR3 region has the DNA TGTGCCAGCAGCTCCCGGCAGGGGGCTGGTGAGCAGTTCTTC. The V and J genes are TRBV7-6 and TRBJ2-1; TRBD1 matches at 8 bases. Germline CDR1 is SGHVS and CDR2 is FNYEAQ. The CDR3 is 14 amino acids. V was pared by 4 bases and J by 9 bases, with 8 bases of the junction left unmatched.

The chain couples TRBV5-1 to TRBJ1-2, with D tentatively TRBD1 (6 bases). Trimming took 4 bases from V and 4 from J, leaving 14 bases between them. Germline-derived CDR1 and CDR2 are SGHRS and YFSETQ. CDR3 length equals 14 residues. The CDR3 reads CASSVGGPGYGYTF. The DNA of the CDR3 is TGCGCCAGCAGCGTCGGGGGGCCAGGCTATGGCTACACCTTC.